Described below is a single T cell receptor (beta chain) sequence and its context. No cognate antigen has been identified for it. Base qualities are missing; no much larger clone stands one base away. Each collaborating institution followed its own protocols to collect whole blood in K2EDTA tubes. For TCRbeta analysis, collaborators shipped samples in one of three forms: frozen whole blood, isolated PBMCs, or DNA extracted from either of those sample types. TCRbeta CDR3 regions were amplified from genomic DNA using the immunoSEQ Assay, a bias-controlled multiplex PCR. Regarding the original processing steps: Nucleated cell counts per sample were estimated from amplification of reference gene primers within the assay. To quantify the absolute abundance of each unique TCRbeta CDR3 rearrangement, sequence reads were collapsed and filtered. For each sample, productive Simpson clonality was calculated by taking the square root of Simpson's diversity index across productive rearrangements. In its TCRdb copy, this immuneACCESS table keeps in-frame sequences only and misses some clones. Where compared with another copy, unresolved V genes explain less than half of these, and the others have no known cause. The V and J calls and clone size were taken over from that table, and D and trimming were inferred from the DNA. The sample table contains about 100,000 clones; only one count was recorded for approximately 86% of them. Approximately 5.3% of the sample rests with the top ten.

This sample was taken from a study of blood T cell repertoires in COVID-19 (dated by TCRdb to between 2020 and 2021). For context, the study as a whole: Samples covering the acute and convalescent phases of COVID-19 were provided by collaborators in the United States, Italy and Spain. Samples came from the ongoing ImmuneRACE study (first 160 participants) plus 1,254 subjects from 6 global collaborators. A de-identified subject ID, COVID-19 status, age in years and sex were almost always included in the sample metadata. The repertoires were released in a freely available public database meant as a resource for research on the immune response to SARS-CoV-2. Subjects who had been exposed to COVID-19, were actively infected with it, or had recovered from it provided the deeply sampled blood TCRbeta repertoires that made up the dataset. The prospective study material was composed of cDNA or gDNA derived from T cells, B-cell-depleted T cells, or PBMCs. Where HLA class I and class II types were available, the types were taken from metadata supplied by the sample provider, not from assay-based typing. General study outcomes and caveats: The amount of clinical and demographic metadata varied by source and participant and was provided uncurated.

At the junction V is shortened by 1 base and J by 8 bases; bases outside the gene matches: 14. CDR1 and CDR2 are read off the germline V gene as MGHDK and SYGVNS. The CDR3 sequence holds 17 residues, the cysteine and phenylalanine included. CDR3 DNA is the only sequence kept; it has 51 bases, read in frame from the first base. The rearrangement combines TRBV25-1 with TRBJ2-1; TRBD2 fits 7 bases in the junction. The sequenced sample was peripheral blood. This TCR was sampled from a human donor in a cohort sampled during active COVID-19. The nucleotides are TGTGCCAGCAGTGAATGGGGTGTCGGCGGGAGTCTTCATGAGCAGTTCTTC. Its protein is CASSEWGVGGSLHEQFF.